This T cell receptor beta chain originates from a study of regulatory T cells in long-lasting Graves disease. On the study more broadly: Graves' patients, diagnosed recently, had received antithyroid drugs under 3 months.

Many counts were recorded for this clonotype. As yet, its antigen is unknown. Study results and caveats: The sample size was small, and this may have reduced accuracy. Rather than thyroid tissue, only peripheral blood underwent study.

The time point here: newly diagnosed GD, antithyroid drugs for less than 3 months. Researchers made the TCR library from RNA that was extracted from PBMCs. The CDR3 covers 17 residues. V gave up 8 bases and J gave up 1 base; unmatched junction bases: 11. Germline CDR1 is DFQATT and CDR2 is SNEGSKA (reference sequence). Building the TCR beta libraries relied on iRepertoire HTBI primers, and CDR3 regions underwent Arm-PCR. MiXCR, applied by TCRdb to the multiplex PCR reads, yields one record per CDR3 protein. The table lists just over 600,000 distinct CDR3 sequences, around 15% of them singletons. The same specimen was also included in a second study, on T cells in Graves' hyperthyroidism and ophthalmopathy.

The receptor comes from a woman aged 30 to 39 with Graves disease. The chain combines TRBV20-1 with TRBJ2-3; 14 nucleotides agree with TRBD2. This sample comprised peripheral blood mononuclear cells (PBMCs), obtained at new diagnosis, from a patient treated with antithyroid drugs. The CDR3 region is CSPIGTSGRGGTDTQYF. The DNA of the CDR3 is TGCAGTCCAATAGGGACTAGCGGGAGAGGAGGCACAGATACGCAGTATTTT.